The 8 T cell receptor beta chains reported below all come from one sample, sequenced in a study of blood T cells in healthy people across ages. Primed by a sample-barcoded 5' primer and a J-beta primer mix, a second PCR proceeded for roughly 7 to 12 cycles. MiXCR was run by TCRdb on the 5' RACE reads, yielding one entry per CDR3 protein. This sample has about 730,000 distinct CDR3 sequences, with 40% to 45% found just once. Sequencing used blood. Every receptor here comes from a woman aged 55 to 70 in good health.

As concerns this clonotype: Since a much larger clone is just one base distant, this may be a read error. J is TRBJ2-1 and V is TRBV7-9, with no clear D. This CDR3 has 14 residues. CDR1 SEHNR and CDR2 FQNEAQ come from the germline V gene (reference sequence). The CDR3 spells CASSLPYPYNERFF. In DNA form, the CDR3 reads TGTGCCAGCAGCTTACCATACCCCTACAATGAGCGGTTCTTC.

Notes on this clonotype: A read error is possible here, since a much larger clone lies one base away. The gene calls are TRBV6-4 and TRBJ2-3; D is perhaps TRBD2 (6 bases). Germline V gene sequence: CDR1 MRHNA, CDR2 SNTAGT. This CDR3 region has 16 residues. CDR3 nucleotides: TGTGCCAGCGGTGACTCTGCGGGGCCCGAGACAGATACGCAGTATTTT. It translates to CASGDSAGPETDTQYF.

The chain couples TRBV20-1 to TRBJ2-3; TRBD1 matches 9 bases. The CDR3 has 16 amino acids. Germline lookup yields CDR1 DFQATT and CDR2 SNEGSKA (reference sequence). Trimming removed 0 bases from V and 3 bases from J; junction bases left unmatched: 7. CDR3 protein: CSARDRLGTGTDTQYF. The CDR3 nucleotides are TGCAGTGCTAGAGATCGTTTAGGGACAGGGACAGATACGCAGTATTTT.

This clonotype turned up a few times. V and J are TRBV11-2 and TRBJ2-4; D ambiguous. The V end lost 3 bases, the J end lost 14 bases, and 14 bases lay between the germline ends. This CDR3 comprises 12 residues. Per the germline V gene, CDR1 is SGHAT and CDR2 is FQNNGV. The CDR3 DNA is TGTGCCAGCAGCTTTCACTCCAGCACGAAGTACTTC. Amino acids: CASSFHSSTKYF.

This clonotype has a single count. The chain is built from TRBV3-1 and TRBJ2-3, with D tentatively TRBD1 or TRBD2 (5 bases each). This CDR3 is built from 17 residues. V dropped 5 bases and J dropped 0 bases, with 18 bases sitting between them. Germline V lookup: CDR1 LGHDT, CDR2 YNNKEL (reference sequence). The CDR3 protein is CASSAVGARLSTDTQYF. The DNA of the CDR3 is TGTGCCAGCAGCGCTGTCGGGGCGCGGTTGAGCACAGATACGCAGTATTTT.

A few counts support this clonotype. The chain employs TRBV7-2 and TRBJ2-1; the D gene is possibly TRBD2 (5 bases). Germline V gene lookup returns CDR1 SGHTA and CDR2 FQGNSA. Trimming shortened V by 2 bases and J by 7 bases, and 15 bases separated the two germline ends. The CDR3 loop spans 15 amino acids. CDR3 amino acids: CASSLRDYPMNEQFF. The CDR3 DNA is TGTGCCAGCAGCTTACGAGACTACCCTATGAATGAGCAGTTCTTC. Complete variable domain (other parts from reference TRBV7-2 and TRBJ2-1): GAGVSQSPSNKVTEKGKDVELRCDPISGHTALYWYRQSLGQGLEFLIYFQGNSAPDKSGLPSDRFSAERTGGSVSTLTIQRTQQEDSAVYLCASSLRDYPMNEQFFGPGTRLTVL.

The CDR3 region has the DNA TGTGCCCGAAGACTAGCGGGAGGGCTAGGCGAGCAGTACTTC. Amino acid sequence: CARRLAGGLGEQYF. The chain recombines TRBV7-3 with TRBJ2-5, with 14 bases lining up with TRBD2. The better agreement between TRBJ2-7 and the DNA end casts doubt on the J call. Germline-derived CDR1 and CDR2 are SGHTA and FQGTGA. CDR3 length equals 14 residues.

At least ten counts were recorded for this clonotype. The chain has TRBV7-2 and TRBJ2-5; the match to TRBD2 covers 9 bases. V was clipped by 1 base and J by 1 base; unmatched bases: 4. CDR3 length: 16 amino acids. Germline assignment: CDR1 SGHTA and CDR2 FQGNSA. CDR3 sequence: CASSLGSSGAQETQYF. The CDR3, as DNA: TGTGCCAGCAGCTTAGGGTCTAGCGGGGCCCAAGAGACCCAGTACTTC.